Presented here are 14 T cell receptor beta chains from one specimen sequenced in a study of blood T cell repertoires in COVID-19. Sequencing used immunoSEQ multiplex PCR; TCRdb keeps in-frame clones, though not all of them. The repertoire holds roughly 460,000 clones, with about 87% as singletons. The sequenced sample consisted of peripheral blood. The receptors here all came from a man aged 18 to 30 with COVID-19, enrolled during active disease.

V usage is TRBV30 and J usage is TRBJ2-5; no definite D call. Per germline, CDR1 GTSNPN and CDR2 SVGIG (reference sequence). This CDR3 has 15 residues. The V end was cut by 1 base, the J end by 5 bases, with 17 bases between. Here the CDR3 reads CAWSDSGPSRETQYF. In DNA form, the CDR3 reads TGTGCCTGGAGTGACTCGGGTCCCTCCCGCGAGACCCAGTACTTC.

The CDR3 bases are TGTGCCAGCAAGGCAGGGCACTCCTACGAGCAGTACTTC. Translating gives CASKAGHSYEQYF. The rearrangement uses TRBV28 and TRBJ2-7; D perhaps matches TRBD1 (5 bases). V was trimmed by 7 bases and J by 0 bases, leaving 10 bases between them. The CDR3 is 13 amino acids. CDR1 is MDHEN, CDR2 SYDVKM, per germline.

The rearrangement links TRBV5-1 to TRBJ2-5; D may be TRBD2 (5 bases). V was pared by 4 bases and J by 4 bases, with 14 bases between. Germline V gives CDR1 SGHRS, CDR2 YFSETQ. The CDR3 totals 14 residues. This CDR3 is CASSPWGAGETQYF. CDR3 in DNA: TGCGCCAGCAGCCCATGGGGTGCGGGAGAGACCCAGTACTTC.

This rearrangement joins TRBV9 to TRBJ1-1, with TRBD1 matching 7 bases. Losses at the gene ends were 0 bases for V and 1 base for J; bases not matched to a gene: 6. CDR1 is SGDLS and CDR2 is YYNGEE in the germline V gene. The CDR3 spans 16 residues. In DNA form, the CDR3 reads TGTGCCAGCAGCGTAGGGGACAGTGGTTCGAACACTGAAGCTTTCTTT. Protein: CASSVGDSGSNTEAFF. The full variable domain, completed using reference TRBV9 and TRBJ1-1, is DSGVTQTPKHLITATGQRVTLRCSPRSGDLSVYWYQQSLDQGLQFLIQYYNGEERAKGNILERFSAQQFPDLHSELNLSSLELGDSALYFCASSVGDSGSNTEAFFGQGTRLTVV.

This clone is a singleton in its sample. V usage is TRBV27 and J usage is TRBJ2-2; D is perhaps TRBD1 (6 bases). This CDR3 contains 15 residues. The germline V gene has CDR1 MNHEY and CDR2 SMNVEV (reference sequence). V lost 5 bases and J lost 3, with 13 bases in between. This CDR3 is CASSPLAGDTGELFF. DNA of the CDR3: TGTGCCAGCAGTCCCCTTGCAGGGGACACCGGGGAGCTGTTTTTT.

The chain joins TRBV19 to TRBJ2-1; D is unresolved. Deletions cut 5 bases from V and 10 bases from J, with 15 bases between. CDR1 LNHDA and CDR2 SQIVND come from the germline V gene (reference sequence). This CDR3 has 13 amino acids. The CDR3 sequence: CASSVVPLREQFF. The CDR3 DNA reads as TGTGCCAGTAGTGTGGTCCCCCTGAGGGAGCAGTTCTTC.

Concerning this clone itself: Its ends do not fully match the called genes, so a read error is possible. The V and J genes are TRBV18 and TRBJ1-5, with 9 nucleotides matching TRBD1. CDR1 is KGHSH, CDR2 LQKENI, per germline. The CDR3 sequence is 16 residues long. The CDR3 sequence: CASSPQGAMGNQPQHF. The CDR3 nucleotides read TGTGCCAGCTCTCCACAGGGGGCGATGGGCAATCAGCCCCAGCATTTT.

The rearrangement uses TRBV6-1 and TRBJ1-2; D ambiguous. Trimming pared 2 bases from V and 0 bases from J, leaving 7 bases between. Per the germline V gene, CDR1 is MNHNS and CDR2 is SASEGT. The CDR3 has 14 residues. CDR3 in DNA: TGTGCCAGCAGTGAACACAGTTCTAACTATGGCTACACCTTC. Encoded protein: CASSEHSSNYGYTF.

This chain's CDR3 is CASSQAGLARAYEQYF. The CDR3 DNA reads as TGTGCCAGCAGCCAAGCGGGACTAGCAAGAGCCTACGAGCAGTACTTC. The gene calls are TRBV14 and TRBJ2-7; 9 bases are a match to TRBD2. This CDR3 contains 16 residues. Germline V gives CDR1 SGHDN, CDR2 FVKESK. J lost 2 bases, V lost 1 base, and 6 bases had no gene match.

The genes are TRBV5-4 and TRBJ2-7; tentative D call: TRBD1 (6 bases). Germline CDR1 and CDR2: SGHNT and YYREEE (reference sequence). The CDR3 covers 15 residues. V shed 0 bases and J shed 4 bases, with 14 bases lying between them. The CDR3 region has the DNA TGTGCCAGCAGCTTGGCCGCAGGGGTGGCGTACGAGCAGTACTTC. As protein: CASSLAAGVAYEQYF.

The CDR3, as DNA: TGTGCCAGCAGCCACCTGAGCCTCGGAAACACCATATATTTT. Translated: CASSHLSLGNTIYF. V gene TRBV11-2 combines with J gene TRBJ1-3; D ambiguous. This CDR3 comprises 14 residues. Trimming took off 5 bases at V and 4 bases at J, with 12 bases between the two ends. The germline CDR1 and CDR2 sequences are SGHAT and FQNNGV.

V usage is TRBV12-5 and J usage is TRBJ2-2; D remains ambiguous. The CDR3 contains 15 residues. V gave up 6 bases and J gave up 9 bases, with 20 bases separating them. Germline lookup yields CDR1 LGHNT and CDR2 FRNRAP. CDR3 sequence reads: CASGYSLTYRWELFF. The CDR3 DNA follows: TGTGCTAGTGGGTATTCGCTTACCTACCGGTGGGAGCTGTTTTTT.

The chain links TRBV18 to TRBJ2-7; TRBD2 agrees at 7 bases. CDR1 and CDR2 from the germline V gene are KGHSH and LQKENI. J lost 0 bases, V lost 8 bases, and 10 bases had no gene match. The CDR3 runs to 15 residues. In DNA form, the CDR3 reads TGTGCCAGCACAGCGGAAAGCGGGACCTCCTACGAGCAGTACTTC. Translating gives CASTAESGTSYEQYF.

V is TRBV28 and J is TRBJ2-3, with D tentatively TRBD1 (6 bases). The CDR3 length is 15 residues. Trimming pared 6 bases from V and 4 bases from J, leaving 17 bases between. Germline V gene lookup returns CDR1 MDHEN and CDR2 SYDVKM. CDR3 residues: CASRRTVLGADTQYF. DNA for the CDR3: TGTGCCAGCAGAAGGACAGTCCTCGGCGCAGATACGCAGTATTTT.